The rows below give T cell receptor beta chains drawn from one sample of a study of blood T cell repertoires in COVID-19. Libraries were prepared by immunoSEQ multiplex PCR; TCRdb keeps only in-frame clonotypes and omits some of them. The top ten hold about 17% of the sample, which has about 130,000 clones, around 83% seen once. Sample: peripheral blood. The source is a woman aged 45-65 years with acute or convalescent COVID-19. The CDR3 runs from the conserved cysteine through the conserved F or W. A D gene is named only where the DNA matches it firmly. Part of the rows lack a size; the others show once, few, many or a class for expanded clones.

NA | NA | TRBJ1-1 | TRBV10-1 | CASKSEMNTEAFF | TGCGCCAGCAAGAGTGAAATGAACACTGAAGCTTTCTTT
NA | NA | TRBJ2-1 | TRBV9 | CASSEDADSGIYNEQFF | TGTGCCAGCAGCGAAGACGCGGATAGCGGAATCTACAATGAGCAGTTCTTC
NA | NA | TRBJ1-1 | TRBV11-2 | CASSFRGAGWMNTEAFF | TGTGCCAGCAGCTTCAGGGGCGCTGGATGGATGAACACTGAAGCTTTCTTT
NA | NA | TRBJ1-2 | TRBV5-1 | CASSVGANYGYTF | TGCGCCAGCAGCGTGGGAGCTAACTATGGCTACACCTTC
TRBD1 | NA | TRBJ2-7 | TRBV5-4 | CASSLFRTGGTYEQYF | TGTGCCAGCAGCTTGTTTAGGACAGGGGGCACCTACGAGCAGTACTTC
NA | NA | TRBJ2-3 | TRBV7-8 | CASSALRGTDTQYF | TGTGCCAGCAGCGCACTGAGGGGCACAGATACGCAGTATTTT
TRBD1 | NA | TRBJ2-7 | TRBV5-1 | CASSSDRAEQYF | TGCGCCAGCAGCTCCGACAGGGCCGAGCAGTACTTC
TRBD1 | NA | TRBJ2-7 | TRBV27 | CASSLARQGTYEQYF | TGTGCCAGCAGTTTAGCGAGACAGGGGACCTACGAGCAGTACTTC
TRBD1 | NA | TRBJ2-1 | TRBV15 | CATSTRTGEANEQFF | TGTGCCACCAGCACTCGGACAGGGGAGGCCAATGAGCAGTTCTTC
NA | NA | TRBJ1-5 | TRBV18 | CASSALPREGQWPQHF | TGTGCCAGCTCAGCACTCCCTAGGGAGGGGCAGTGGCCCCAGCATTTT
NA | once | TRBJ1-2 | TRBV2 | CASSESGEGYTF | TGTGCCAGCAGTGAGTCAGGGGAAGGCTACACCTTC
NA | NA | TRBJ1-1 | TRBV4-1 | CASRPGYTEAFF | TGCGCCAGCAGACCAGGGTACACTGAAGCTTTCTTT
NA | NA | TRBJ2-2 | TRBV18 | CASSPEDSRWTGELFF | TGTGCCAGCTCACCTGAAGACTCTCGTTGGACCGGGGAGCTGTTTTTT
NA | NA | TRBJ2-7 | TRBV12-3/TRBV12-4 | CASSRAGHEQYF | TGTGCCAGCAGTCGTGCGGGCCACGAGCAGTACTTC
NA | NA | TRBJ2-3 | TRBV7-8 | CASTYRDGVDTQYF | TGTGCCAGCACTTACAGGGACGGAGTTGATACGCAGTATTTT
NA | NA | TRBJ2-3 | TRBV19 | CASSYGRGYTDTQYF | TGTGCCAGTAGTTATGGGAGGGGGTACACAGATACGCAGTATTTT
NA | NA | TRBJ2-3 | TRBV7-3 | CASSSLQGTDTQYF | TGTGCCAGCAGCTCCCTACAGGGTACAGATACGCAGTATTTT
TRBD2 | NA | TRBJ2-7 | TRBV3-1/TRBV3-2 | CASSAGVAGTNEQYF | TGTGCCAGCTCAGCGGGAGTAGCGGGGACCAACGAGCAGTACTTC
NA | once | TRBJ1-2 | TRBV18 | CASSPRTDNYGYTF | TGTGCCAGCTCACCGAGGACAGACAACTATGGCTACACCTTC
NA | NA | TRBJ1-5 | TRBV19 | CASSTRGPQHF | TGTGCCAGTAGTACTCGGGGGCCCCAGCATTTT
TRBD1 | NA | TRBJ2-7 | TRBV14 | CASSQAGGYEQYF | TGTGCCAGCAGCCAAGCAGGGGGCTACGAGCAGTACTTC
NA | NA | TRBJ1-5 | TRBV27 | CASSLLGHGGRPQPQHF | TGTGCCAGCAGTTTATTGGGACACGGAGGTCGGCCTCAGCCCCAGCATTTT
TRBD1 | NA | TRBJ1-2 | TRBV14 | CASSPPGQGNGNYGYTF | TGTGCCAGCAGCCCCCCGGGACAGGGGAACGGAAACTATGGCTACACCTTC
TRBD1 | NA | TRBJ2-1 | TRBV6-5 | CASTLDRASEQFF | TGTGCCAGCACCCTTGACAGGGCGAGTGAGCAGTTCTTC
TRBD1 | NA | TRBJ1-2 | TRBV27 | CASSDQGADYGYTF | TGTGCCAGCAGTGACCAGGGGGCGGACTATGGCTACACCTTC
TRBD1 | NA | TRBJ1-2 | TRBV29-1 | CSVFRDSNYGYTF | TGCAGCGTTTTCCGGGACAGCAATTATGGCTACACCTTC
NA | NA | TRBJ2-1 | TRBV25-1 | CASTEGSTIRFF | TGTGCCAGCACCGAAGGGAGTACCATCCGGTTCTTC
TRBD1 | few | TRBJ2-7 | TRBV6-5 | CASSPGQATYEQYF | TGTGCCAGCAGCCCGGGACAGGCCACCTACGAGCAGTACTTC
TRBD1 | NA | TRBJ1-1 | TRBV10-3 | CAISDQGGNTEAFF | TGTGCCATCAGTGACCAGGGGGGGAACACTGAAGCTTTCTTT
NA | once | TRBJ1-5 | TRBV7-2 | CASSPKPTFTGVNQPQHF | TGTGCCAGCAGCCCGAAACCTACATTCACAGGAGTCAATCAGCCCCAGCATTTT
NA | NA | TRBJ1-5 | TRBV6-1 | CASSEGKWEASNQPQHF | TGTGCCAGCAGTGAAGGGAAATGGGAGGCCAGCAATCAGCCCCAGCATTTT
TRBD1 | NA | TRBJ2-7 | TRBV6-4 | CASSKYRGQMSSYEQYF | TGTGCCAGCAGTAAATACAGGGGGCAAATGAGTTCCTACGAGCAGTACTTC
NA | NA | TRBJ1-6 | TRBV6-5 | CASGGASYNSPLHF | TGTGCCAGCGGGGGGGCCTCCTATAATTCACCCCTCCACTTT
TRBD1 | NA | TRBJ2-7 | TRBV6-1 | CASSERPGQDYEQYF | TGTGCCAGCAGTGAGAGACCGGGACAGGACTACGAGCAGTACTTC
TRBD2 | NA | TRBJ2-1 | TRBV9 | CASSFPSGGRYNEQFF | TGTGCCAGCAGCTTCCCTAGCGGGGGCCGCTACAATGAGCAGTTCTTC
NA | NA | TRBJ1-5 | TRBV10-3 | CAISESFTGQPQHF | TGTGCCATCAGTGAGTCTTTCACTGGTCAGCCCCAGCATTTT
NA | few | TRBJ1-1 | TRBV29-1 | CSVVARATEAFF | TGCAGCGTTGTAGCCAGGGCCACTGAAGCTTTCTTT
NA | NA | TRBJ1-6 | TRBV2 | CASSGPGDNSPLHF | TGTGCCAGCAGTGGACCAGGGGATAATTCACCCCTCCACTTT
TRBD2 | NA | TRBJ2-2 | TRBV9 | CASSLQPGLAEWNTGELFF | TGTGCCAGCAGCCTTCAACCCGGACTAGCGGAATGGAACACCGGGGAGCTGTTTTTT
TRBD1 | NA | TRBJ1-5 | TRBV6-2/TRBV6-3 | CASSYDRGRGRSNQPQHF | TGTGCCAGCAGCTATGACAGGGGGCGAGGTAGGAGCAATCAGCCCCAGCATTTT
NA | NA | TRBJ1-1 | TRBV2 | CASSEYRGLSNTEAFF | TGTGCCAGCAGTGAATATAGGGGACTCTCGAACACTGAAGCTTTCTTT
TRBD1 | NA | TRBJ2-2 | TRBV5-6 | CASSLSGGSTGTGELFF | TGTGCCAGCAGCCTCTCAGGGGGCAGTACGGGCACCGGGGAGCTGTTTTTT
NA | NA | TRBJ1-4 | TRBV10-3 | CAISGQQNEKLFF | TGTGCCATCAGTGGACAGCAAAATGAAAAACTGTTTTTT
TRBD1 | NA | TRBJ2-5 | TRBV13 | CASSKGDRGVKTQYF | TGTGCCAGCAGCAAAGGGGACAGGGGCGTGAAGACCCAGTACTTC